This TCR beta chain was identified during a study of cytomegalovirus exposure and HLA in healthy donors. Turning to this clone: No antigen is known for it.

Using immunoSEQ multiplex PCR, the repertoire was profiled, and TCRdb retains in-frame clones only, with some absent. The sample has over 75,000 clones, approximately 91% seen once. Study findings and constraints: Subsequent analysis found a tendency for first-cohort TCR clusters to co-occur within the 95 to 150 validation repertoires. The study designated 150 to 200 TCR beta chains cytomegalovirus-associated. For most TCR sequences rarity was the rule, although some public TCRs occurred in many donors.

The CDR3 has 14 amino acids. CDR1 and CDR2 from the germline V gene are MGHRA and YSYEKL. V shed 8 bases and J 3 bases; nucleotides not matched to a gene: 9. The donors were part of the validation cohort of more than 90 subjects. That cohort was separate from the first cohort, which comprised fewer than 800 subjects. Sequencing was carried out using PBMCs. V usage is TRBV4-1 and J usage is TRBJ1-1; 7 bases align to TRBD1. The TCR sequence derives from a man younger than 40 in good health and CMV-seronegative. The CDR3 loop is CASRRQGSDTEAFF. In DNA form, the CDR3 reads TGCGCCAGCCGGAGACAGGGATCAGACACTGAAGCTTTCTTT.